This T cell receptor beta chain was retrieved from a study of T cells after yellow fever vaccination. Study-wide results and limits: Reappearing after the booster were most of the clones from primary vaccination (around 95% CD4, 85% to 90% CD8).

A single record per CDR3 protein comes from TCRdb applying MiXCR to the 5' RACE reads. The sample consists of about 320,000 distinct CDR3 sequences, around 4.4% of them appearing once. The junction had 4 bases not matched to a gene; V was cut back by 0 bases and J by 4 bases. CDR1 and CDR2 (germline): SGHNT, YYREEE (reference sequence). The CDR3 extends over 14 amino acids. Only a few counts were recorded for this clonotype. Its cognate antigen is unknown. Source: PBMCs, taken 15 days after the yellow fever booster vaccination. The chain is built from TRBV5-4 and TRBJ2-7; the match to TRBD1 covers 7 bases. The receptor was derived from a man younger than 35 who received the YFV17D yellow fever vaccine. The CDR3 sequence is CASSLGTGEYEQYF. The CDR3 nucleotides read TGTGCCAGCAGCTTGGGAACAGGGGAGTACGAGCAGTACTTC.